The rows below give T cell receptor beta chains drawn from one sample of a study of T cell clonotyping in hematopoietic cell transplantation. Profiled with immunoSEQ multiplex PCR; TCRdb holds only in-frame clones, not every one. Counted here are over 8,000 clones, about three fifths occurring once; the ten biggest clones make up 20% to 25%. Specimen: peripheral blood mononuclear cells, collected 100 days after allogeneic stem cell transplant. Source of these receptors: a male patient aged 60 to 75 who had an allogeneic stem cell transplant from an unrelated donor, so the T cells may come from the graft donor. Some clones in this sample may be carry-over from other donors' samples. The CDR3 runs from the conserved cysteine through the conserved F or W. D genes are given only for firm matches. Clone size is given for some rows only: seen once, a few or many times, or a class if the clone is expanded.

V gene,J gene,D gene,clone size,CDR3 protein
TRBV19,TRBJ1-2,TRBD1,.,CASRPGDRGDYGYTF
TRBV19,TRBJ2-5,TRBD1,.,CASSPPGQGKETQYF
TRBV12-5,TRBJ1-2,TRBD1,.,CASGPYDRGHGYTF
TRBV7-2,TRBJ2-3,.,medium-sized,CASTASDFYTDTQYF
TRBV9,TRBJ1-1,.,.,CASSARNTEAFF
TRBV19,TRBJ1-2,.,.,CASTFGTLYGYTF
TRBV6-5,TRBJ1-1,.,.,CASTGTGSNTEAFF
TRBV29-1,TRBJ2-5,.,few,CSVLQGGETQYF
TRBV4-1,TRBJ1-5,.,.,CASSQDGRDQPQHF
TRBV5-4,TRBJ2-5,TRBD1,once,CASSLGQGLSRTQYF
TRBV12-5,TRBJ1-1,.,.,CASGSPAPAFF
TRBV7-2,TRBJ2-1,TRBD2,few,CASSLARGLSSYNEQFF
TRBV25-1,TRBJ1-3,.,.,CASSEYSGPSSGNTIYF
TRBV25-1,TRBJ1-1,.,.,CASRMGSEAFF
TRBV6-4,TRBJ1-2,TRBD1,.,CASSDQTGWGGYTF
TRBV19,TRBJ1-1,.,few,CASSIGDRREAFF
TRBV2,TRBJ1-1,.,.,CASQGDMNTEAFF
TRBV25-1,TRBJ2-7,.,.,CASSEYNEAAYEQYF
TRBV7-3,TRBJ2-2,.,once,CASSLTRGGELFF
TRBV27,TRBJ2-1,.,medium-sized,CASSSWGVENEQFF
TRBV27,TRBJ2-1,.,few,CASSLGTGSYNEQFF
TRBV27,TRBJ1-2,.,.,CASSLGGENGYTF
TRBV7-9,TRBJ1-2,.,.,CASSLEGGRGNYGYTF
TRBV7-7,TRBJ2-3,TRBD2,.,CASSPTSGGATQYF
TRBV30,.,.,.,CAWSMKDTYEQYF
TRBV21-1,TRBJ1-1,.,.,CASSYGLSNTEAFF
TRBV7-9,TRBJ1-2,.,few,CASSLNGQSYGYTF
TRBV29-1,TRBJ1-1,TRBD1,once,CSGTGQGGTNTEAFF